This T cell receptor (beta chain) came from a study of blood T cell repertoires in COVID-19. About the research overall: Samples representing acute and convalescent COVID-19 were sourced from the United States, Italy and Spain. The cDNA or gDNA used as material had been derived from T cells, B-cell-depleted T cells, or PBMCs.

Those who participated ranged in age from roughly 18 to 95 years and resided in around 22 US areas. Participant-reported clinical history was the basis for cohort assignment. The CDR3 extends over 16 amino acids. Germline CDR1 is MNHNY and CDR2 is SVGAGI (reference sequence). J lost 5 bases, V lost 4 bases, and 5 bases had no gene match. TCRdb's copy holds only in-frame clones and misses some; the assay was immunoSEQ multiplex PCR. The top ten hold roughly 12% of the sample, which has 150,000 to 200,000 clones, around 80% seen once. The sequence was collected from a middle-aged man who had recovered from COVID-19. The specimen was PBMCs or T cells enriched from blood (not recorded which). The chain joins TRBV6-6 to TRBJ1-6, with 10 nucleotides matching TRBD1. The CDR3, as DNA: TGTGCCAGCAGTTGGACAGGGGGATTTGATAATTCACCCCTCCACTTT. As protein: CASSWTGGFDNSPLHF.